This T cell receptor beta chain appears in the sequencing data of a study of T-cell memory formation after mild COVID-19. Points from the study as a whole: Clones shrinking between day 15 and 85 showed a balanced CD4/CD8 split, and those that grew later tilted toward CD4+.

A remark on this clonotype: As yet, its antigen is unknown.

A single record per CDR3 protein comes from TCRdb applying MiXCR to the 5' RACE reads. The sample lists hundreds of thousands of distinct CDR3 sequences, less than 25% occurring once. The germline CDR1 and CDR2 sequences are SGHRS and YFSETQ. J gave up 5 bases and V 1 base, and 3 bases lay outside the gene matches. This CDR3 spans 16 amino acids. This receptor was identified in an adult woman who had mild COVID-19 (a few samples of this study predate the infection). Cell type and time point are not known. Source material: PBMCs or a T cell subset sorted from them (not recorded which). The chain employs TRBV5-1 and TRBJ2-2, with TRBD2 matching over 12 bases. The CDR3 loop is CASSLTSGRPTGELFF. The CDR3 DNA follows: TGCGCCAGCAGCTTGACTAGCGGGAGGCCAACCGGGGAGCTGTTTTTT.